A single sample is the source of the 8 T cell receptor beta chains below, sequenced in a study of blood T cells in healthy people across ages. For the second PCR, which ran for 7 to 11 cycles, a sample-barcoded 5' primer and a J-beta primer mix were used. TCRdb reanalysed the 5' RACE reads using MiXCR and keeps one entry per CDR3 protein. Of about 800,000 distinct CDR3 sequences listed, 25% are singletons. The same data also went into a second study, on T cells of mothers and their children.

Input material: blood. The receptors were gathered from a boy aged 10-17 years in good health.

This chain connects TRBV23-1 to TRBJ1-2; no reliable D call. TRBV23-1 is an open reading frame, and its role is uncertain. V was clipped by 2 bases and J by 4 bases, with 20 bases between them. CDR3 length: 17 amino acids. The chain's CDR3 is CASSQRTREAAFYGYTF. CDR3 coding DNA: TGCGCCAGCAGTCAACGAACGAGGGAGGCAGCTTTCTATGGCTACACCTTC.

The chain uses TRBV27 and TRBJ2-7; D uncertain. The CDR3 consists of 15 residues. The ends were cut back, 3 bases at V and 4 bases at J, with 16 bases in the middle. CDR1 and CDR2 (germline): MNHEY, SMNVEV (reference sequence). The CDR3 coding sequence is TGTGCCAGCAGTTTCACACACATGCCCGGGTACGAGCAGTACTTC. Amino acid sequence: CASSFTHMPGYEQYF.

As regards this clonotype: The junction differs from germline at one of its ends, possibly a read error. This chain links TRBV5-4 with TRBJ2-5; D is unresolved. The CDR3 consists of 13 residues. Per germline, CDR1 SGHNT and CDR2 YYREEE (reference sequence). CDR3 residues: CASSLNQQETQCF. The CDR3 DNA sequence: TGTGCCAGCAGCTTGAACCAACAAGAGACCCAGTGCTTC. Combining the CDR3 with reference TRBV5-4 and TRBJ2-5 gives the whole variable domain ETGVTQSPTHLIKTRGQQVTLRCSSQSGHNTVSWYQQALGQGPQFIFQYYREEENGRGNFPPRFSGLQFPNYSSELNVNALELDDSALYLCASSLNQQETQCFGPGTRLLVL.

The table lists this clonotype with a few counts. The chain recombines TRBV28 with TRBJ2-1; D ambiguous. Germline V gives CDR1 MDHEN, CDR2 SYDVKM. The CDR3 extends over 16 amino acids. V gave up 3 bases and J gave up 0 bases, with 12 bases separating them. CDR3 residues: CASSFLGLSSYNEQFF. The CDR3 DNA is TGTGCCAGCAGTTTCCTGGGCCTGAGCTCCTACAATGAGCAGTTCTTC. Drawing the rest from reference TRBV28 and TRBJ2-1, the complete variable domain is DVKVTQSSRYLVKRTGEKVFLECVQDMDHENMFWYRQDPGLGLRLIYFSYDVKMKEKGDIPEGYSVSREKKERFSLILESASTNQTSMYLCASSFLGLSSYNEQFFGPGTRLTVL.

This clonotype was picked up many times. This chain links TRBV20-1 with TRBJ2-1; D possibly matches TRBD1 or TRBD2 (5 bases each). Germline V CDR1 and CDR2: DFQATT, SNEGSKA (reference sequence). This CDR3 has 15 residues. V gave up 3 bases and J gave up 5 bases, with 17 bases separating them. The CDR3 DNA reads TGCAGTGCTAGGAACCCCCGGGACCTGAACAATGAGCAGTTCTTC. It specifies CSARNPRDLNNEQFF.

V gene TRBV28 combines with J gene TRBJ1-2; a weak D match, TRBD1 (6 bases). V shed 5 bases and J shed 4 bases, with 17 bases lying between them. Germline CDR1 and CDR2: MDHEN and SYDVKM. The CDR3 totals 15 residues. DNA of the CDR3: TGTGCCAGCAGTCTTTTATTGGACAGTGTCTATGGCTACACCTTC. The encoded protein is CASSLLLDSVYGYTF.

This chain uses TRBV12-3 or TRBV12-4 with TRBJ2-3, with 15 nucleotides matching TRBD2. The CDR3 is made up of 19 amino acids. V shed 3 bases, J shed 3 bases, and the junction held 10 bases outside the gene matches. CDR3 residues: CASSFGLAGGPSETDTQYF. CDR3 DNA: TGTGCCAGCAGTTTCGGACTAGCGGGGGGGCCCTCAGAGACAGATACGCAGTATTTT.

This clonotype was seen only a few times. The chain recombines TRBV30 with TRBJ1-3; D is possibly TRBD1 (6 bases). Germline V gene data show CDR1 as GTSNPN and CDR2 as SVGIG (reference sequence). The CDR3 spans 13 residues. V lost 1 base, J lost 5 bases, and 9 bases lay in between. CDR3 region: CAWSDGTRNTIYF. The CDR3, as DNA: TGTGCCTGGAGTGACGGGACAAGAAACACCATATATTTT.